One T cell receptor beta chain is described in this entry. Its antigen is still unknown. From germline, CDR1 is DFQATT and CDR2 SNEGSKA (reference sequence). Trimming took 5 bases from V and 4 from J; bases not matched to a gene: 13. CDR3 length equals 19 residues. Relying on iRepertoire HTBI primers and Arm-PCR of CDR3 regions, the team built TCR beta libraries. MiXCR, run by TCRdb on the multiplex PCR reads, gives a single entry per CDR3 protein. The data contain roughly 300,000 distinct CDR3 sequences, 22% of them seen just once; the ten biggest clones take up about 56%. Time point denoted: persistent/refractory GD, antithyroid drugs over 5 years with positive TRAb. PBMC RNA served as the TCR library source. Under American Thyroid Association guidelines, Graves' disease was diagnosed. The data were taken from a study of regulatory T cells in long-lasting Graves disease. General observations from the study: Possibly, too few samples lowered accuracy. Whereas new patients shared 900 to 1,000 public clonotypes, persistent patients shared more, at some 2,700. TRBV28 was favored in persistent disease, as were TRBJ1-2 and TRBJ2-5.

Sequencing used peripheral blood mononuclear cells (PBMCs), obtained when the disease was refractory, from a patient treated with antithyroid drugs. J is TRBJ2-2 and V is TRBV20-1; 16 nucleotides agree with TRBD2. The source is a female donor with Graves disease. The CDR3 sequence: CSAVLPGLAGGSLTGELFF. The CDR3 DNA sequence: TGCAGTGCTGTCCTACCGGGACTAGCGGGAGGGAGCCTCACCGGGGAGCTGTTTTTT.